A single sample gave rise to the 22 T cell receptor beta chains below, sequenced in a study of T cells after yellow fever vaccination. TCRdb itself ran the 5' RACE reads through MiXCR, one entry per CDR3 protein. In the table there are hundreds of thousands of distinct CDR3 sequences, 7.5% to 9.5% of which are singletons. The sequenced sample was CD4+ T cells sorted from PBMCs, obtained 5 days after the yellow fever booster vaccination. These receptors all come from a man younger than 30 who received the YFV17D yellow fever vaccine.

CDR3 protein: CASSQDLGPAGTQYF. The CDR3 nucleotides read TGTGCCAGCAGCCAAGATCTAGGCCCCGCGGGGACCCAGTACTTC. V usage is TRBV3-1 and J usage is TRBJ2-5; D may be TRBD2 (5 bases). V was shortened by 0 bases and J by 7 bases, with 15 bases between the two germline ends. CDR3 length: 15 amino acids. CDR1 is LGHDT and CDR2 is YNNKEL in the germline V gene (reference sequence).

The V gene is TRBV7-9, the J gene TRBJ1-1; D remains ambiguous. CDR1 is SEHNR and CDR2 is FQNEAQ in the germline V gene (reference sequence). The CDR3 runs to 13 residues. With 0 bases removed from V and 6 bases from J, the gap between germline ends came to 8 bases. The CDR3, as DNA: TGTGCCAGCAGCTTAGCGCAAACAGCTGAAGCTTTCTTT. Protein sequence: CASSLAQTAEAFF.

V is TRBV18 and J is TRBJ1-6; tentative D call: TRBD1 (5 bases). V dropped 5 bases and J dropped 6 bases, with 17 bases sitting between them. The CDR3 covers 16 residues. CDR1 and CDR2 from the germline V gene are KGHSH and LQKENI. The CDR3 is CASSTRAGVANSPLHF. In nucleotides, the CDR3 is TGTGCCAGCTCAACACGTGCGGGGGTCGCTAATTCACCCCTCCACTTT. Full variable domain (missing parts from reference TRBV18 and TRBJ1-6): NAGVMQNPRHLVRRRGQEARLRCSPMKGHSHVYWYRQLPEEGLKFMVYLQKENIIDESGMPKERFSAEFPKEGPSILRIQQVVRGDSAAYFCASSTRAGVANSPLHFGNGTRLTVT.

This clonotype appeared many times. The V gene is TRBV27, the J gene TRBJ2-3; 9 nucleotides line up with TRBD2. V trimming: 6 bases; J trimming: 2 bases; junction bases outside the gene matches: 3. The CDR3 length is 14 residues. Germline loops: CDR1 MNHEY, CDR2 SMNVEV (reference sequence). CDR3 region: CASRTSGFTDTQYF. The CDR3 coding sequence is TGTGCCAGCAGGACTAGCGGATTCACAGATACGCAGTATTTT.

This clonotype was counted only a few times. This chain uses TRBV7-6 with TRBJ2-5; possible D gene TRBD1, 5 bases. Trimming left V 2 bases short and J 0 bases short, with 10 bases between. This CDR3 has 15 amino acids. Germline assignment: CDR1 SGHVS and CDR2 FNYEAQ. CDR3 amino acids: CASSLMQGNQETQYF. The DNA of the CDR3 is TGTGCCAGCAGCTTAATGCAGGGCAACCAAGAGACCCAGTACTTC.

This clonotype showed up just a few times. J is TRBJ2-1 and V is TRBV24-1; 7 nucleotides line up with TRBD1. V trimming: 3 bases; J trimming: 4 bases; junction bases outside the gene matches: 11. CDR1 is KGHDR, CDR2 SFDVKD, per germline. This CDR3 is 17 amino acids long. The CDR3 coding sequence is TGTGCCACCAGTGATCCTATTGGGACAGCACGTTACAATGAGCAGTTCTTC. It yields the protein CATSDPIGTARYNEQFF.

This chain's CDR3 is CASSPTLNQPQHF. CDR3 nucleotides: TGTGCCAGCAGCCCGACCCTAAATCAGCCCCAGCATTTT. The chain combines TRBV6-1 with TRBJ1-5; D is unresolved. The ends were cut back, 6 bases at V and 4 bases at J, with 10 bases in the middle. Germline CDR1 reads MNHNS; CDR2 reads SASEGT. This CDR3 is 13 amino acids long.

The J gene is TRBJ2-2, the V gene TRBV9, with 9 bases identical to TRBD2. Trimming cost V 3 bases and J 2 bases; bases outside gene matches: 5. Germline loops: CDR1 SGDLS, CDR2 YYNGEE. The CDR3 is made up of 16 amino acids. CDR3 nucleotides: TGTGCCAGCAGCGGTAGCGGGGGCCATAACACCGGGGAGCTGTTTTTT. It translates to CASSGSGGHNTGELFF. The full variable domain, in which reference TRBV9 and TRBJ2-2 provide the parts outside the CDR3, is DSGVTQTPKHLITATGQRVTLRCSPRSGDLSVYWYQQSLDQGLQFLIQYYNGEERAKGNILERFSAQQFPDLHSELNLSSLELGDSALYFCASSGSGGHNTGELFFGEGSRLTVL.

The rearrangement links TRBV6-4 to TRBJ1-1; TRBD1 matches 7 bases. After removal of 5 bases from V and 3 bases from J, the junction contained 3 bases not matched to a gene. Germline V gene lookup returns CDR1 MRHNA and CDR2 SNTAGT. This CDR3 has 13 residues. The CDR3 loop is CASSRQGDTEAFF. DNA for the CDR3: TGTGCCAGCAGTCGACAGGGCGACACTGAAGCTTTCTTT.

This clonotype was counted ten times or more. This chain joins TRBV18 and TRBJ2-3; D unclear. The CDR3 has 12 amino acids. Germline values: CDR1 KGHSH, CDR2 LQKENI. V lost 3 bases and J 3 bases, leaving 4 bases between the germline ends. CDR3 coding DNA: TGTGCCAGCTCACCGGGGACAGATACGCAGTATTTT. Translation: CASSPGTDTQYF. The full variable domain, with the rest looked up from reference TRBV18 and TRBJ2-3, is NAGVMQNPRHLVRRRGQEARLRCSPMKGHSHVYWYRQLPEEGLKFMVYLQKENIIDESGMPKERFSAEFPKEGPSILRIQQVVRGDSAAYFCASSPGTDTQYFGPGTRLTVL.

This clonotype showed up just once. This chain connects TRBV7-2 to TRBJ1-6; weak D call: TRBD1 (5 bases). Deletions cut 3 bases from V and 7 bases from J, with 10 bases between. The CDR3 has 14 residues. The germline CDR1 and CDR2 sequences are SGHTA and FQGNSA. CDR3 bases: TGTGCCAGCAGCTTCGGACACTCAAATTCACCCCTCCACTTT. Its translation is CASSFGHSNSPLHF. Together with reference TRBV7-2 and TRBJ1-6, the CDR3 gives the full variable domain: GAGVSQSPSNKVTEKGKDVELRCDPISGHTALYWYRQSLGQGLEFLIYFQGNSAPDKSGLPSDRFSAERTGGSVSTLTIQRTQQEDSAVYLCASSFGHSNSPLHFGNGTRLTVT.

The genes are TRBV4-2 and TRBJ2-3, with TRBD2 matching over 7 bases. There are 17 residues in the CDR3. Germline V gene lookup returns CDR1 LGHNA and CDR2 YNFKEQ. V dropped 4 bases and J dropped 4; count of bases not matched to a gene: 14. The CDR3 here is CASSRLGTIRIPDTQYF. Here the CDR3 DNA reads TGTGCCAGCAGCCGACTAGGGACTATCCGGATTCCAGATACGCAGTATTTT.

This clonotype was recorded at least ten times. The rearrangement links TRBV7-2 to TRBJ2-2; no reliable D call. Trimming pared 2 bases from V and 12 bases from J, leaving 7 bases between. In germline, CDR1 is SGHTA, CDR2 FQGNSA. This CDR3 spans 11 amino acids. The CDR3 protein is CASSLRSQLFF. The CDR3 region has the DNA TGTGCCAGCAGCTTAAGATCGCAGCTGTTTTTT.

This clonotype was counted a few times. The chain is built from TRBV7-3 and TRBJ2-1; D may correspond to TRBD1 or TRBD2 (5 bases each). The CDR3 spans 12 residues. V was trimmed by 6 bases and J by 7 bases, leaving 10 bases between them. Germline CDR1 and CDR2: SGHTA and FQGTGA. CDR3 DNA sequence: TGTGCCAGCAGTTCCAGGGAGAATGAGCAGTTCTTC. This translates into CASSSRENEQFF.

This clonotype was picked up a small number of times. V is TRBV3-1 and J is TRBJ1-2; TRBD1 aligns across 8 bases. The V gene end was trimmed by 4 bases and the J gene end by 8 bases; junction bases not matched to a gene: 9. Germline CDR1 reads LGHDT; CDR2 reads YNNKEL (reference sequence). There are 14 residues in the CDR3. CDR3 bases: TGTGCCAGCAGCCCGGGGACAGGTCAAGGAGGCTACACCTTC. It encodes CASSPGTGQGGYTF.

The sample holds many counts of this clonotype. This chain uses TRBV4-2 with TRBJ2-2, with D uncertain. V was clipped by 3 bases and J by 6 bases, with 8 bases between them. The CDR3 spans 13 residues. The germline CDR1 and CDR2 sequences are LGHNA and YNFKEQ. The CDR3 region is CASSQVSAGELFF. Written as DNA, the CDR3 is TGTGCCAGCAGCCAGGTTTCGGCCGGGGAGCTGTTTTTT.

This clonotype was counted between two and nine times. V is TRBV2 and J is TRBJ2-1; either TRBD1 or TRBD2 may supply D (6 bases each). There are 17 residues in the CDR3. Germline V gives CDR1 SNHLY, CDR2 FYNNEI. The V gene lost 6 bases and the J gene lost 6 bases, with 24 bases spanning the gap. This chain's CDR3 is CASSPQIGGLGANEQFF. In DNA form, the CDR3 reads TGTGCCAGCAGCCCCCAGATCGGGGGCCTAGGGGCCAATGAGCAGTTCTTC.

V is TRBV7-9 and J is TRBJ2-3, with 8 positions matching TRBD2. The V and J ends lost 5 bases and 6 bases, in that order; junction bases with no gene match: 7. Germline CDR1 and CDR2: SEHNR and FQNEAQ (reference sequence). The CDR3 consists of 14 residues. The CDR3 region is CASSAIAGTDTQYF. CDR3 sequence (DNA): TGTGCCAGCAGCGCCATAGCGGGGACGGATACGCAGTATTTT.

This clonotype was counted between two and nine times. The chain recombines TRBV6-2 or TRBV6-3 with TRBJ2-5; D is unclear. Trimming removed 6 bases at V and 5 bases at J, with 7 bases between. CDR1 is MNHEY and CDR2 is SVGEGT in the germline V gene. CDR3 size: 11 residues. The CDR3 region is CASSQHETQYF. The CDR3 nucleotides read TGTGCCAGCAGCCAACACGAGACCCAGTACTTC.

The table lists this clonotype with a few counts. The rearrangement uses TRBV6-2 or TRBV6-3 and TRBJ2-7; the match to TRBD2 covers 7 bases. This CDR3 is 13 amino acids long. In germline, CDR1 is MNHEY, CDR2 SVGEGT. After removal of 6 bases from V and 4 bases from J, the junction contained 6 bases not matched to a gene. The CDR3 here is CASSTGGGYEQYV. The CDR3, as DNA: TGTGCCAGCAGCACGGGGGGTGGATACGAGCAGTACGTC.

The chain links TRBV9 to TRBJ2-2, with 7 bases aligning to TRBD2. J gave up 4 bases and V 4 bases, and 7 bases lay outside the gene matches. This CDR3 region has 15 residues. Germline V CDR1 and CDR2: SGDLS, YYNGEE. CDR3 amino acids: CASSPLWGGTGELFF. CDR3 sequence (DNA): TGTGCCAGCAGCCCGTTGTGGGGGGGCACCGGGGAGCTGTTTTTT.

This clonotype was counted between two and nine times. The chain joins TRBV29-1 to TRBJ1-1; D not resolved. Germline V gene sequence: CDR1 SQVTM, CDR2 ANQGSEA. V was trimmed by 1 base and J by 1 base, leaving 13 bases between them. The CDR3 has 15 amino acids. DNA for the CDR3: TGCAGCGTTGAAGGGCGCTTGAGGGAGAACACTGAAGCTTTCTTT. It specifies CSVEGRLRENTEAFF.